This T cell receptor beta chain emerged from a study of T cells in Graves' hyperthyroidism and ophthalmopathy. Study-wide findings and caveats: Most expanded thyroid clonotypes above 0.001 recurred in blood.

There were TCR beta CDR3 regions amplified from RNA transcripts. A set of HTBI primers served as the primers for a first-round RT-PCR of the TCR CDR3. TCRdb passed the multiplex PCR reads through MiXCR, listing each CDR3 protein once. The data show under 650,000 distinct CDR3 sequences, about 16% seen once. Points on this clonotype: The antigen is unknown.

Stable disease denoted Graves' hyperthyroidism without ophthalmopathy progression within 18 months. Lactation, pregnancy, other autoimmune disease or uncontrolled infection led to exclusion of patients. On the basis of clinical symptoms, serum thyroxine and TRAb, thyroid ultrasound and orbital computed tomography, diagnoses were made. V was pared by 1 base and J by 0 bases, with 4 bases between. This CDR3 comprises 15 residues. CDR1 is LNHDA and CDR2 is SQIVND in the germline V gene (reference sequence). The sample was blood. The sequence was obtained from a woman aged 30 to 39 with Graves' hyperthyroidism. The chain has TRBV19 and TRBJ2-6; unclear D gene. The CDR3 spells CASSIGSSGANVLTF. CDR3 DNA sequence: TGTGCCAGTAGTATAGGGAGCTCTGGGGCCAACGTCCTGACTTTC.